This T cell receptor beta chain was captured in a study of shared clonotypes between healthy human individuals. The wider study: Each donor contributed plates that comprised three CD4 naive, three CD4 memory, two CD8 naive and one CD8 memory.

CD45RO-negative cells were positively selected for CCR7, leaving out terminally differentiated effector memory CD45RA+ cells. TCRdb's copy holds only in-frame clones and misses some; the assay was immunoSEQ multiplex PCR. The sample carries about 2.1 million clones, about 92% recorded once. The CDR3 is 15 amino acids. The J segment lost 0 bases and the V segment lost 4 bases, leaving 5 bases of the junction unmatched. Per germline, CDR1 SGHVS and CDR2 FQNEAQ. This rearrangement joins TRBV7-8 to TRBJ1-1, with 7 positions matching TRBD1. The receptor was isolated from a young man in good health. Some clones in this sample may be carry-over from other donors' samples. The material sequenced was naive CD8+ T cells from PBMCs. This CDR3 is CASSSDRVMNTEAFF. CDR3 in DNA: TGTGCCAGCAGCTCCGACAGGGTTATGAACACTGAAGCTTTCTTT.